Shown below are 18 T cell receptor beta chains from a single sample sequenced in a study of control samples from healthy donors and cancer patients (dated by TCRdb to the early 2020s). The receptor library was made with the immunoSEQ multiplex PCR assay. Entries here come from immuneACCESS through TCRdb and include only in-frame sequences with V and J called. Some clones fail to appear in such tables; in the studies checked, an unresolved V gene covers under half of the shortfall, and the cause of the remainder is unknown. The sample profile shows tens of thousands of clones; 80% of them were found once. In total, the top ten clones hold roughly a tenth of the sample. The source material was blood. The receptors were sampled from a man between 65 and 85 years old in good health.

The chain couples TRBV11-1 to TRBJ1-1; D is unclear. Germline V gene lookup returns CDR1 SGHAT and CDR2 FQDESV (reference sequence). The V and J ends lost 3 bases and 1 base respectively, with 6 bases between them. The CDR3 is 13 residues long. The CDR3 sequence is CASSFTGNTEAFF. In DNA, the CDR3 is TGTGCCAGCAGCTTCACCGGGAACACTGAAGCTTTCTTT.

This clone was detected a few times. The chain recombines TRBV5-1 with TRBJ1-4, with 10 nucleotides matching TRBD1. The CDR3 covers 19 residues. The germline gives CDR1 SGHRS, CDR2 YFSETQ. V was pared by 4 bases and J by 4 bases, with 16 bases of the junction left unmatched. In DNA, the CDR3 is TGCGCCAGCAGCCCTGTGGGGGTAGACAGGGGGCATAGTAATGAAAAACTGTTTTTT. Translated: CASSPVGVDRGHSNEKLFF. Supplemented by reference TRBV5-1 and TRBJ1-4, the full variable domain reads KAGVTQTPRYLIKTRGQQVTLSCSPISGHRSVSWYQQTPGQGLQFLFEYFSETQRNKGNFPGRFSGRQFSNSRSEMNVSTLELGDSALYLCASSPVGVDRGHSNEKLFFGSGTQLSVL.

CDR3 loop: CAVTGFTDTQYF. The CDR3 region has the DNA TGTGCCGTTACAGGGTTCACAGATACGCAGTATTTT. The chain carries TRBV6-5 and TRBJ2-3; TRBD1 is a possible D gene (6 bases). Germline CDR1 is MNHEY and CDR2 is SVGAGI. Trimming removed 11 bases at V and 2 bases at J, with 11 bases between. There are 12 residues in the CDR3.

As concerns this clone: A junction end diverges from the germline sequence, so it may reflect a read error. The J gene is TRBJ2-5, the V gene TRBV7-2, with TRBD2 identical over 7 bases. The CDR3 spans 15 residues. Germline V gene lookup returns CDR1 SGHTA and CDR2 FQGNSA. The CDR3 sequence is CASNLGRGRQETQYF. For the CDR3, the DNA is TGTGCCAGCAACTTAGGGAGGGGTCGACAAGAGACCCAGTACTTC.

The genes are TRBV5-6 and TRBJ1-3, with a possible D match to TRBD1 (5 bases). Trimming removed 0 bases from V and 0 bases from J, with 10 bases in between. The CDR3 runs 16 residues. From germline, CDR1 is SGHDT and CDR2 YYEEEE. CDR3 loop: CASSLDGGSSGNTIYF. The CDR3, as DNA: TGTGCCAGCAGCTTGGATGGGGGGAGCTCTGGAAACACCATATATTTT.

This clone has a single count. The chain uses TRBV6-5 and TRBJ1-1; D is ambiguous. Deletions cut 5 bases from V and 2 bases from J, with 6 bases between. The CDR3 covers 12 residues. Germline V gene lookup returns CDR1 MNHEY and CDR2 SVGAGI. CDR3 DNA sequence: TGTGCCAGCAGTATCCCAAACACTGAAGCTTTCTTT. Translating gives CASSIPNTEAFF.

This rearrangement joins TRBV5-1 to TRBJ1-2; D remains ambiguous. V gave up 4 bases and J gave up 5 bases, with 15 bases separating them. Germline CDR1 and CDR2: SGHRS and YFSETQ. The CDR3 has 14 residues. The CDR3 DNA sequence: TGCGCCAGCAGCCCTGGGGAGGTTGAATATGGCTACACCTTC. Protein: CASSPGEVEYGYTF.

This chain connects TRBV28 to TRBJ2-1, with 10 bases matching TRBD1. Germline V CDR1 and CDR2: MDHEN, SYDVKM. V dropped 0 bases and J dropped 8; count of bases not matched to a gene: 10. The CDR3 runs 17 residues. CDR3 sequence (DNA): TGTGCCAGCAGTTTATGGCCTTGGACAGGGGGTAACGATGAGCAGTTCTTC. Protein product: CASSLWPWTGGNDEQFF.

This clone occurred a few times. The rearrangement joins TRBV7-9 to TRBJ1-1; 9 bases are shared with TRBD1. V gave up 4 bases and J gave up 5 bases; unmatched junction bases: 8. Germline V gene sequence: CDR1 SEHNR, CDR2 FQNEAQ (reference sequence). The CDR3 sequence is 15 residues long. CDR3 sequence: CASSWGQGGPTEAFF. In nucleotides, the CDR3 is TGTGCCAGCAGCTGGGGACAGGGCGGCCCAACTGAAGCTTTCTTT.

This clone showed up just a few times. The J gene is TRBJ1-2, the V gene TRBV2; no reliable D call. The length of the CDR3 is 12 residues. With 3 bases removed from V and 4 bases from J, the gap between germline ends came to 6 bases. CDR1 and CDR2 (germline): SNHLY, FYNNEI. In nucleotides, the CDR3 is TGTGCCAGCAGTGACGGAACCTATGGCTACACCTTC. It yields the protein CASSDGTYGYTF.

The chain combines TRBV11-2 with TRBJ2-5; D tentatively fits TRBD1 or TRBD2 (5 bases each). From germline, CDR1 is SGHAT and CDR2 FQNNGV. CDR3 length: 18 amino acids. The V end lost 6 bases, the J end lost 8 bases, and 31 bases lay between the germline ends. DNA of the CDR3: TGTGCCAGCAGACCCATCGGGGTGACAGCAAGGGATGGAGAAACCCAGTACTTC. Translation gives CASRPIGVTARDGETQYF. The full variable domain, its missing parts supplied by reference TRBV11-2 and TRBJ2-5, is EAGVAQSPRYKIIEKRQSVAFWCNPISGHATLYWYQQILGQGPKLLIQFQNNGVVDDSQLPKDRFSAERLKGVDSTLKIQPAKLEDSAVYLCASRPIGVTARDGETQYFGPGTRLLVL.

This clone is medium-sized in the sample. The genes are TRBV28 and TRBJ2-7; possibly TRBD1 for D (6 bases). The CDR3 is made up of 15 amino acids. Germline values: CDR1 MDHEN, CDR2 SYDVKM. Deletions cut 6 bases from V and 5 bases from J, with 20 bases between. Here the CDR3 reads CASSVFRTGTHEQYF. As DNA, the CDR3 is TGTGCCAGCAGCGTATTCCGCACAGGGACCCACGAGCAGTACTTC.

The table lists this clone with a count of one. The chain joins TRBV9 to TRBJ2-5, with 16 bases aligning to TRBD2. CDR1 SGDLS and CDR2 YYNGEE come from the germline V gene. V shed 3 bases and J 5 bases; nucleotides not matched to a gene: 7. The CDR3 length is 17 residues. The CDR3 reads CASSAQGLAGGRETQYF. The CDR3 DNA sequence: TGTGCCAGCAGCGCCCAGGGACTAGCGGGGGGGAGGGAGACCCAGTACTTC.

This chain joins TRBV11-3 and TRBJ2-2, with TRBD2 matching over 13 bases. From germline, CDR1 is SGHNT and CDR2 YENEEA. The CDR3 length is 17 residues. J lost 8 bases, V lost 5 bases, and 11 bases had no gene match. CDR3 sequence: CASSPTSGGASAGELFF. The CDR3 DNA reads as TGTGCCAGCAGCCCCACTAGCGGGGGGGCCTCGGCGGGGGAGCTGTTTTTT.

CDR3 in DNA: TGTGCCAGCAGCCATGGCGGGAGCTTTTCAGATACGCAGTATTTT. Translated, it gives CASSHGGSFSDTQYF. V and J are TRBV3-1 (or the pseudogene TRBV3-2) and TRBJ2-3; 7 nucleotides match TRBD2. The germline CDR1 and CDR2 sequences are LGHDT and YNNKEL (reference sequence). CDR3 length: 15 residues. V gave up 3 bases and J gave up 4 bases; unmatched junction bases: 7.

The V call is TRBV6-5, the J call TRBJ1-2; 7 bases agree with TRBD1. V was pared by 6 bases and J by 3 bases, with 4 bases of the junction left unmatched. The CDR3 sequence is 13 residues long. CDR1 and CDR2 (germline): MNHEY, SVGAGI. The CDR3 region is CASSATGDYGYTF. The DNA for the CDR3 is TGTGCCAGCAGCGCCACAGGGGACTATGGCTACACCTTC.

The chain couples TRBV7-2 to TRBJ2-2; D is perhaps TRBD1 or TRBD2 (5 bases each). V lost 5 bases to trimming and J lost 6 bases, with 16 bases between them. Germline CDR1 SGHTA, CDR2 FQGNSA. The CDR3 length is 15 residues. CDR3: CASSRGVLGAGELFF. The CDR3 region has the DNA TGTGCCAGCAGCCGGGGCGTACTGGGAGCCGGGGAGCTGTTTTTT.

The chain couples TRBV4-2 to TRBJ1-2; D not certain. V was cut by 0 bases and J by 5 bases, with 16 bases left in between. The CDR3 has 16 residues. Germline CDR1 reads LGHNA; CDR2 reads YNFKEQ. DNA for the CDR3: TGTGCCAGCAGCCAAGAAGGCGGGAGGCTTGGATATGGCTACACCTTC. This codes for CASSQEGGRLGYGYTF.